This TCR beta chain was sequenced for a study of prognosis after radiotherapy for stage I lung cancer. Starting from genomic DNA, TCR beta CDR3 was amplified through two-round multiplex PCR. It was primers specific to each TRBV and TRBJ gene that first-round PCR used. A single record per CDR3 protein comes from TCRdb applying MiXCR to the multiplex PCR reads. The top ten hold 25% of the sample, which has approximately 41,000 distinct CDR3 sequences, about 24% seen once. The CDR3 runs 17 residues. CDR1 is KGHSH, CDR2 LQKENI, per germline. Trimming stripped 4 bases from V and 0 bases from J, with 16 bases between.

The chain links TRBV18 to TRBJ1-3, with unresolved D. The receptor's source is a donor older than 45 with non-small cell lung cancer. The sample here was PBMCs, taken before or after stereotactic body radiation therapy (not recorded which). The CDR3 protein is CASSLKSSLSSGNTIYF. The DNA of the CDR3 is TGTGCCAGCTCACTAAAAAGCTCCTTGAGCTCTGGAAACACCATATATTTT.